This entry features one TCR beta chain sequence. TCRbeta library preparation incorporated unique molecular identifiers. Each CDR3 protein is one row after TCRdb ran MiXCR on the PCR reads. The data hold hundreds of thousands of distinct CDR3 sequences, with about 11% observed a single time. The germline CDR1 and CDR2 sequences are ENHRY and SYGVKD. The J segment lost 2 bases and the V segment lost 6 bases, leaving 5 bases of the junction unmatched. The CDR3 extends over 14 amino acids. This specimen belongs to a study of T-cell reconstitution after alpha-beta-depleted transplantation in children. This chain links TRBV10-3 with TRBJ2-5, with 8 nucleotides matching TRBD1. The sample was PBMCs from the stem cell graft donor, taken from the stem cell graft. This receptor was obtained from a human donor who donated a stem cell graft to a child with acute lymphoblastic leukemia. The CDR3 spells CAISPGDRQETQYF. The CDR3 DNA is TGTGCCATCAGCCCAGGGGACAGGCAAGAGACCCAGTACTTC.